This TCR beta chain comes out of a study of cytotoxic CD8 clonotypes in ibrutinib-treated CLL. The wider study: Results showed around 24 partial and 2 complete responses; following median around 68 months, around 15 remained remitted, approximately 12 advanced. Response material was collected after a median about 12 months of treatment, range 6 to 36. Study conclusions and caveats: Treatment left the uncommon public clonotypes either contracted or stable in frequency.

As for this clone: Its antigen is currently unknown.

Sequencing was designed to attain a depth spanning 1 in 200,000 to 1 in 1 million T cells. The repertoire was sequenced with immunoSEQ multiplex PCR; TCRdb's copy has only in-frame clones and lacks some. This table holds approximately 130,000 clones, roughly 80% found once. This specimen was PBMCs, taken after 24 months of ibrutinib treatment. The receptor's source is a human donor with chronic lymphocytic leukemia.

For the CDR3, the DNA is TGTGCCAGCAGTTACTCTTCGGACACTGAAGCTTTCTTT. Its translation: CASSYSSDTEAFF. V gene TRBV6-6 combines with J gene TRBJ1-1, with unresolved D. CDR3 length: 13 amino acids. The V gene's germline CDR1 is MNHNY and CDR2 SVGAGI (reference sequence). Trimming removed 0 bases from V and 3 bases from J, with 5 bases in between.